This T cell receptor (beta chain) was sequenced for a study of T-cell reconstitution after alpha-beta-depleted transplantation in children. This clonotype occurred many times. Trimming pared 1 base from V and 0 bases from J, leaving 13 bases between. CDR1 and CDR2 from the germline V gene are SGHRS and YFSETQ. The CDR3 contains 16 residues. The authors prepared the TCRbeta library with unique molecular identifiers. MiXCR, run by TCRdb on the PCR reads, gives a single entry per CDR3 protein. Altogether about 230,000 distinct CDR3 sequences are present, around 12% being singletons, with the ten largest covering 2% to 3%.

This material consisted of PBMCs from the stem cell graft donor, taken from the stem cell graft. The chain joins TRBV5-1 to TRBJ1-2, with D possibly being TRBD1 (5 bases). This receptor was identified in a human donor who donated a stem cell graft to a child with acute lymphoblastic leukemia. The CDR3 bases are TGCGCCAGCAGCTTGATCCCTCAGGGATCTAACTATGGCTACACCTTC. Amino acids: CASSLIPQGSNYGYTF.